The clone carrying this TCR beta chain was observed a few times. As yet, its antigen is unknown. The CDR3 has 15 amino acids. V lost 1 base and J lost 4; bases outside the gene matches: 5. CDR1 is SEHNR, CDR2 FQNEAQ, per germline (reference sequence). The record originates from a study of cytomegalovirus exposure and HLA in healthy donors. Notes on the study in general: HLA allele associations emerged for about 16,000 TCR beta sequences in a later analysis, at 0.05 false discovery rate. A prior analysis recorded that most TCR beta V segments were productive about 90% or about 30% of the time. By a later analysis, the bulk of CMV-associated TCR beta chains appeared HLA-restricted.

Researchers ran the PCR with 60 Vbeta and 13 Jbeta primers. Method: immunoSEQ multiplex PCR; TCRdb's copy keeps in-frame clones and lacks some. The sample carries roughly 70,000 clones, 70% to 75% recorded once. Donors consisted of healthy bone marrow donors. This receptor was taken from a human donor in good health. J is TRBJ1-2 and V is TRBV7-9; 8 bases are a match to TRBD1. The specimen was PBMCs. CDR3: CASSLEAGQVYGYTF. CDR3 DNA sequence: TGTGCCAGCAGCTTAGAGGCGGGACAGGTCTATGGCTACACCTTC.